The subject of this entry is one TCR beta chain. This record comes from a study of blood T cell repertoires in COVID-19. Background on the study: From the United States, Italy and Spain came samples of acute and convalescent COVID-19.

This CDR3 comprises 15 residues. Germline V gene data show CDR1 as ENHRY and CDR2 as SYGVKD. The V and J ends lost 10 bases and 0 bases, in that order; junction bases with no gene match: 7. Study processing details: How many nucleated cells were present was estimated from reference gene primer amplification. Repertoires were generated with immunoSEQ multiplex PCR, while TCRdb's copy carries only in-frame clones and drops some. The V and J calls and clone size are taken from that table; D and trimming were inferred from the DNA. The sample gives tens of thousands of clones, around 90% of which show up once; about 5.6% is in the top ten.

The V gene is TRBV10-3, the J gene TRBJ2-1; 9 positions match TRBD2. The source material was peripheral blood. The receptor was derived from a man aged 55 to 70 with active COVID-19. The CDR3 sequence is CATSSGTNSYNEQFF. CDR3 DNA sequence: TGTGCCACCTCTAGCGGGACCAACTCCTACAATGAGCAGTTCTTC.